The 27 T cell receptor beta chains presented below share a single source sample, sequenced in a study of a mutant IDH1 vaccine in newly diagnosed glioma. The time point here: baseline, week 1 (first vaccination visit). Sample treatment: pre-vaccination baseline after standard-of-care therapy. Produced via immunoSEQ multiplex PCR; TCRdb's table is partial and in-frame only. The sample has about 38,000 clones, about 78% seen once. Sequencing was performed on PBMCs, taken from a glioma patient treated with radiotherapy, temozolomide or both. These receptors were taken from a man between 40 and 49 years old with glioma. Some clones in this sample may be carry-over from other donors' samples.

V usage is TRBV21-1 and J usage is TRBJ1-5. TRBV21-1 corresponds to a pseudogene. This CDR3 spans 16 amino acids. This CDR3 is CASSRGGGHRNQPQHF. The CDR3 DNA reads TGTGCCAGCAGCAGAGGAGGGGGTCACCGCAATCAGCCCCAGCATTTT.

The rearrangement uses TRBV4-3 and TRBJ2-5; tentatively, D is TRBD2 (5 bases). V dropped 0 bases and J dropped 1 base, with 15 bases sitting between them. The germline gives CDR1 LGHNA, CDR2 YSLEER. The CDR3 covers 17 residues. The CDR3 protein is CASSQDRTASPQETQYF. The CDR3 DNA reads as TGCGCCAGCAGCCAAGACAGAACGGCTAGCCCCCAAGAGACCCAGTACTTC.

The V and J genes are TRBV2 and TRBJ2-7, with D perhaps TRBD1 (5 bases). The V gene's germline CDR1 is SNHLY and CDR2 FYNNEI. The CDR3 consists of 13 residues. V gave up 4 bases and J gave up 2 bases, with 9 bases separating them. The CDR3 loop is CASSVRQTYEQYF. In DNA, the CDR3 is TGTGCCAGCAGTGTTAGACAGACCTACGAGCAGTACTTC.

The CDR3 sequence is CASSPGQGQNRSPLHF. CDR3 sequence (DNA): TGTGCCAGCTCACCAGGACAGGGGCAAAACCGTTCACCCCTCCACTTT. This chain joins TRBV18 and TRBJ1-6; 9 nucleotides align to TRBD1. After removal of 2 bases from V and 9 bases from J, the junction contained 8 bases not matched to a gene. Germline V gene sequence: CDR1 KGHSH, CDR2 LQKENI. This CDR3 has 16 amino acids.

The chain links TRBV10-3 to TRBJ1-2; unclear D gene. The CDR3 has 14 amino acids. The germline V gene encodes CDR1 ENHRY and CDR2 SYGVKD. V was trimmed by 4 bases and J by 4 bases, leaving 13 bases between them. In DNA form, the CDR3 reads TGTGCCATCAGTGTCGGGCAGACGACCTATGGCTACACCTTC. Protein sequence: CAISVGQTTYGYTF.

The CDR3 reads CASSAGEWDTQYF. The CDR3 DNA sequence: TGTGCCAGCAGCGCGGGGGAATGGGATACGCAGTATTTT. The rearrangement uses TRBV7-9 and TRBJ2-3, with 7 bases fitting TRBD2. The germline V gene has CDR1 SEHNR and CDR2 FQNEAQ (reference sequence). The ends lost 5 bases at V and 6 bases at J; junction bases unmatched: 5. The length of the CDR3 is 13 residues.

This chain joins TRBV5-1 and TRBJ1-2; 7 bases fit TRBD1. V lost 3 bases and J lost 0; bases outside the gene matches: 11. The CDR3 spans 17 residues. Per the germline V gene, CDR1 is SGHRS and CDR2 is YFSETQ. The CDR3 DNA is TGCGCCAGCAGCTCGGGACAGCTAAACGAAGCTAACTATGGCTACACCTTC. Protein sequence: CASSSGQLNEANYGYTF.

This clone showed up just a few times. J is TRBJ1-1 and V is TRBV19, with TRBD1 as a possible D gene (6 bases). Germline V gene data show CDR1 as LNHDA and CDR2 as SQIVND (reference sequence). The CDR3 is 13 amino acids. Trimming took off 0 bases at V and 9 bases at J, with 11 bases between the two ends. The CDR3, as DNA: TGTGCCAGTAGTATAGAGAGAGGACAGAAAGCTTTCTTT. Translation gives CASSIERGQKAFF.

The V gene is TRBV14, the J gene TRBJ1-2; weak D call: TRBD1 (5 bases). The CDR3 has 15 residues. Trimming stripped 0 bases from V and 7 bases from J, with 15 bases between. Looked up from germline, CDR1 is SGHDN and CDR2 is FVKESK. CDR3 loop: CASSQDSGMIRGYTF. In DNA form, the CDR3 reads TGTGCCAGCAGCCAAGATTCAGGGATGATCCGTGGCTACACCTTC.

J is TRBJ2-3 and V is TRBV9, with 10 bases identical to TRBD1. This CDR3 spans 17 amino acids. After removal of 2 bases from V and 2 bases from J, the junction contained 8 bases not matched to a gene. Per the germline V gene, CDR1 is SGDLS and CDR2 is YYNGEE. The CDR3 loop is CASSVWTGGTLTDTQYF. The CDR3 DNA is TGTGCCAGCAGCGTTTGGACAGGGGGAACCCTCACAGATACGCAGTATTTT.

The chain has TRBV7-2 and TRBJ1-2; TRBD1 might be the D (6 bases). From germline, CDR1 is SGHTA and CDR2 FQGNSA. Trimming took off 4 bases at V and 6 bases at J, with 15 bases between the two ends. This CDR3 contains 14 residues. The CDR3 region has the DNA TGTGCCAGCAGCTCGGACAGATCCTATGATGGCTACACCTTC. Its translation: CASSSDRSYDGYTF.

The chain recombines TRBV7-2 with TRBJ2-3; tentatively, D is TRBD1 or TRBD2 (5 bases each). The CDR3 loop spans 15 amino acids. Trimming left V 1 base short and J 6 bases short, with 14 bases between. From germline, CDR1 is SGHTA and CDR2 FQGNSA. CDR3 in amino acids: CASSLGTRGLDTQYF. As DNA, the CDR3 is TGTGCCAGCAGCTTAGGTACGAGGGGCCTGGATACGCAGTATTTT.

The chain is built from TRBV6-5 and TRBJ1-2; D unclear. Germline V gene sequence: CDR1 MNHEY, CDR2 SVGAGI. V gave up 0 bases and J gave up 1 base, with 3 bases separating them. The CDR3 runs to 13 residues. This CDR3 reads CASSYSGNYGYTF. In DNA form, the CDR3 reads TGTGCCAGCAGTTACTCGGGTAACTATGGCTACACCTTC.

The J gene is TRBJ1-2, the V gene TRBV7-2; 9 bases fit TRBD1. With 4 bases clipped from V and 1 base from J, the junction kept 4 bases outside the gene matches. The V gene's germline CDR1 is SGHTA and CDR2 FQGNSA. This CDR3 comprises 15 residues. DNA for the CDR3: TGTGCCAGCAGCTCAGGGACAGGGAATAACTATGGCTACACCTTC. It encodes CASSSGTGNNYGYTF.

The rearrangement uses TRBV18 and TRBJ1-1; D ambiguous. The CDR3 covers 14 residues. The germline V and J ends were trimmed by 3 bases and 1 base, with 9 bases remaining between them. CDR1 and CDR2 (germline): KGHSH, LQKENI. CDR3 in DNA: TGTGCCAGCTCACCGATGGAGGGGAACACTGAAGCTTTCTTT. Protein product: CASSPMEGNTEAFF.

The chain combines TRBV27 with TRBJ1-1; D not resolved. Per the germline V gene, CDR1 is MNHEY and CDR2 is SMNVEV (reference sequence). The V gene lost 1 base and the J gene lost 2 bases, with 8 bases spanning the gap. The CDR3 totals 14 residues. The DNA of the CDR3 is TGTGCCAGCAGTTTATTCCCTTCAAACACTGAAGCTTTCTTT. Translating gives CASSLFPSNTEAFF.

CDR3 sequence (DNA): TGTGCCAGTACGAGGGGTGCGAACACTGAAGCTTTCTTT. This sequence encodes CASTRGANTEAFF. The chain uses TRBV6-5 and TRBJ1-1, with D possibly matching TRBD1 (5 bases). The germline CDR1 and CDR2 sequences are MNHEY and SVGAGI. V was clipped by 9 bases and J by 1 base, with 12 bases between them. This CDR3 is 13 amino acids long.

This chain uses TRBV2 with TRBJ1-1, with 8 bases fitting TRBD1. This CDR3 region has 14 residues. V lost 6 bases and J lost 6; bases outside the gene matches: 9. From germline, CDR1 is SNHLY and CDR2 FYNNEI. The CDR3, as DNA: TGTGCCAGCAGCCCCCAGGACAGGGTTGCTGAAGCTTTCTTT. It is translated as CASSPQDRVAEAFF.

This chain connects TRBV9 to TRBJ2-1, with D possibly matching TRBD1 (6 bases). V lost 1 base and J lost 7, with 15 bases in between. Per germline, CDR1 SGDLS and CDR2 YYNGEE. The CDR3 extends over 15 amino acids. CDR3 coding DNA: TGTGCCAGCAGCGTATCAGGGGCCATCGGGAATGAGCAGTTCTTC. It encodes CASSVSGAIGNEQFF.

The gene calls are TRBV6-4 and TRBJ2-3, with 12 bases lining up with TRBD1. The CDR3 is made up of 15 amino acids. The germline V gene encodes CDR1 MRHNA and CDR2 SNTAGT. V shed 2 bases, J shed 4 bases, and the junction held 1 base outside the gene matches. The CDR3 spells CASSDGTGGSDTQYF. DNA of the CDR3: TGTGCCAGCAGTGACGGGACAGGGGGCTCAGATACGCAGTATTTT.

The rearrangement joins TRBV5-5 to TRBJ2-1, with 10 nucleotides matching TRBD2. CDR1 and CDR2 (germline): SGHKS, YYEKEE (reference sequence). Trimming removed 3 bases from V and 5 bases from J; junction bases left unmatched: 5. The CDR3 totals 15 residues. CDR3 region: CASSSLAGVNNEQFF. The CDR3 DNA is TGTGCCAGCAGCTCTCTAGCGGGGGTAAACAATGAGCAGTTCTTC.

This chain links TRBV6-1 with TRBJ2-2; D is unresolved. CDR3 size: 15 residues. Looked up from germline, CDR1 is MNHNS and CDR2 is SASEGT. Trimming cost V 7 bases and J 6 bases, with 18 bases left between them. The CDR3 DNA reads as TGTGCCAGCACCTATGGTAGTTTCTCCGCCGGGGAGCTGTTTTTT. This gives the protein CASTYGSFSAGELFF.

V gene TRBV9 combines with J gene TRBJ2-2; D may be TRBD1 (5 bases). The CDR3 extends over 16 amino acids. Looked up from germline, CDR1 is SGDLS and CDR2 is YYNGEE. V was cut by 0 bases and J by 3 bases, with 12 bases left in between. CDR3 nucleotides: TGTGCCAGCAGCGTAGTTGGCAGGGTAGACACCGGGGAGCTGTTTTTT. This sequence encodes CASSVVGRVDTGELFF. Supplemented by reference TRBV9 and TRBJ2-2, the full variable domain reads DSGVTQTPKHLITATGQRVTLRCSPRSGDLSVYWYQQSLDQGLQFLIQYYNGEERAKGNILERFSAQQFPDLHSELNLSSLELGDSALYFCASSVVGRVDTGELFFGEGSRLTVL.

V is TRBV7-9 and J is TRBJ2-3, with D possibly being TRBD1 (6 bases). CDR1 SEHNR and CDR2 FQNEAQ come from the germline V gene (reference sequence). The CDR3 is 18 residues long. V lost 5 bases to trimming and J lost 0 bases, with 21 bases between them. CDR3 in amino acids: CASSQRGYRSSSTDTQYF. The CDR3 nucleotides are TGTGCCAGCAGCCAAAGGGGGTACAGGAGTTCTAGCACAGATACGCAGTATTTT. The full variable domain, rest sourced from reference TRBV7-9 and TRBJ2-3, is DTGVSQNPRHKITKRGQNVTFRCDPISEHNRLYWYRQTLGQGPEFLTYFQNEAQLEKSRLLSDRFSAERPKGSFSTLEIQRTEQGDSAMYLCASSQRGYRSSSTDTQYFGPGTRLTVL.

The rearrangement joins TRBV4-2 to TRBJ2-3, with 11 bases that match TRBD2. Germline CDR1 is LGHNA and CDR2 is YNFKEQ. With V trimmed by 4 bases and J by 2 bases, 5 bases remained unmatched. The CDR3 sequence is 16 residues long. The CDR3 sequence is CASSRRLAGPTDTQYF. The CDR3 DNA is TGTGCCAGCAGCCGAAGACTAGCGGGGCCCACAGATACGCAGTATTTT.

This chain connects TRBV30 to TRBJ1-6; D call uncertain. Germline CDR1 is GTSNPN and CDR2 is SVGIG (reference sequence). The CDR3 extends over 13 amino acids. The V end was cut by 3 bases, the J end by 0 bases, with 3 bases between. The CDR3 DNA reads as TGTGCCTGGAGATCCTCCTATAATTCACCCCTCCACTTT. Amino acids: CAWRSSYNSPLHF.

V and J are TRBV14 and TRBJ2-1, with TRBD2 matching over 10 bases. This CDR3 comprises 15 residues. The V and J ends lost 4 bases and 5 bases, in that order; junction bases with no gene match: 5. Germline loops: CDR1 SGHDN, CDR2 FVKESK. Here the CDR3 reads CASSRGTSANNEQFF. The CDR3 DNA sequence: TGTGCCAGCAGCCGGGGGACTAGCGCCAACAATGAGCAGTTCTTC.